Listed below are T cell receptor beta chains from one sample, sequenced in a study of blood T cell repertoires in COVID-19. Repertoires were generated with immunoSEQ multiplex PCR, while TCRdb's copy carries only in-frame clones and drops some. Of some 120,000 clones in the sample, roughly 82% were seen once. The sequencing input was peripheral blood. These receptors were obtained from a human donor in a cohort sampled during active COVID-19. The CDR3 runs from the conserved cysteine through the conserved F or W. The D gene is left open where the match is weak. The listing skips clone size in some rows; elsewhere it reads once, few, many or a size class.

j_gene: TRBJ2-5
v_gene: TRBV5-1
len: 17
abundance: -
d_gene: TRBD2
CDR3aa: CASSPGRSSGGQETQYF
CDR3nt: TGCGCCAGCAGCCCCGGACGGTCTAGCGGGGGACAAGAGACCCAGTACTTC

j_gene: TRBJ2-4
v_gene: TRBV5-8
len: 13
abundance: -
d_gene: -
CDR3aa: CASSWRSDRLQYF
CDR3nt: TGTGCCAGCAGCTGGAGATCGGACAGACTTCAGTACTTC

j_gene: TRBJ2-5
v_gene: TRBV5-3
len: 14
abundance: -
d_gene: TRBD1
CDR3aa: CARRCGQGGETQYF
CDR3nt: TGTGCCAGAAGATGCGGACAGGGGGGAGAGACCCAGTACTTC

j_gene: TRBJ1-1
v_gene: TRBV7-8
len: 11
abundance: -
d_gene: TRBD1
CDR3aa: CASSRQGEAFF
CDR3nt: TGTGCCAGCAGCCGACAGGGTGAAGCTTTCTTT

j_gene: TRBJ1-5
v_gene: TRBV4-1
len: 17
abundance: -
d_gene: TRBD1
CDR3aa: CASSHPGQGKGNQPQHF
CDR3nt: TGCGCCAGCAGCCACCCAGGACAGGGGAAGGGCAATCAGCCCCAGCATTTT

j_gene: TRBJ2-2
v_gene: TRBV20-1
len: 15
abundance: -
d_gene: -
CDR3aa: CSASRGVANTGELFF
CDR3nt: TGCAGTGCTAGTCGGGGAGTCGCGAACACCGGGGAGCTGTTTTTT

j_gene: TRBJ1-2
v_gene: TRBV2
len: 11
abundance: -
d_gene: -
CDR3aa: CASSWSSGYTF
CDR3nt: TGTGCCAGCAGTTGGAGTTCGGGCTACACCTTC

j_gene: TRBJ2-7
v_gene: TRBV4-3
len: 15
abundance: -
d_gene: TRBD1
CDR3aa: CASSQDRGRTYEQYF
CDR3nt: TGCGCCAGCAGTCAAGACAGGGGGAGAACCTACGAGCAGTACTTC

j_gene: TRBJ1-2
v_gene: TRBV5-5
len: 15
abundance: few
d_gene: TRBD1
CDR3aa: CASSRTGEGYYGYTF
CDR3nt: TGTGCCAGCAGCAGAACAGGGGAAGGGTACTATGGCTACACCTTC

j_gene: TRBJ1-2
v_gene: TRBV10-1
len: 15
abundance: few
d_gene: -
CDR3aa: CASSEKVEDRYGYTF
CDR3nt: TGCGCCAGCAGTGAAAAGGTCGAGGACAGATATGGCTACACCTTC

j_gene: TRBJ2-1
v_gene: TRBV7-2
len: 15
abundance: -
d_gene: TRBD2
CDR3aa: CASSLAGGAYNEQFF
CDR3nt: TGTGCCAGCAGCTTAGCCGGGGGGGCCTACAATGAGCAGTTCTTC

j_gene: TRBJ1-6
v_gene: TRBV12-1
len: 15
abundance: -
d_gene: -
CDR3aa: CASSPGTGINSPLHF
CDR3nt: TGTGCCAGCAGCCCGGGGACAGGGATTAATTCACCCCTCCACTTT

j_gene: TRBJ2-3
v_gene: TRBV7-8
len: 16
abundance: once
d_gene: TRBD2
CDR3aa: CASSQGLAGAADTQYF
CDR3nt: TGTGCCAGCAGCCAGGGACTAGCGGGGGCCGCAGATACGCAGTATTTT

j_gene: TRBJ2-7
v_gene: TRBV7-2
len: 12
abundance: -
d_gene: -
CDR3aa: CASSSLSYEQYF
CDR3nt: TGTGCCAGCAGCTCCCTCTCTTACGAGCAGTACTTC

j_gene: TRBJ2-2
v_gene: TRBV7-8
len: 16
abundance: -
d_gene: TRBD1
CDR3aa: CASSRGGQGNTGELFF
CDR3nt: TGTGCCAGCAGCCGTGGGGGACAGGGGAACACCGGGGAGCTGTTTTTT

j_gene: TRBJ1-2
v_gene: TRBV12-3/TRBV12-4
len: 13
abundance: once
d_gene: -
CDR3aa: CASSLTGRNGYTF
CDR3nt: TGTGCCAGCAGTCTAACAGGGAGAAATGGCTACACCTTC